This is a list of T cell receptor beta chains from one sample in a study of post-analysis software for immune sequencing data. TCRdb re-derived calls from the PCR reads in MiXCR, one entry per CDR3 protein. The table shows approximately 150,000 distinct CDR3 sequences, with 30% occurring only once. The sample consisted of blood. Receptors originate from a girl aged 10-17 years with multiple sclerosis. Each CDR3 is given with its conserved first and last residue. The D gene is left open where the match is weak. Rows give clone size only sometimes, using once, few, many, or a class for an expanded clone.

J,D,length,size,V,DNA,CDR3
TRBJ2-3,-,18,-,TRBV6-1,TGTGCCAGCACCTACAGGACTGGCGGGGTCTCTAGCACAGATACGCAGTATTTT,CASTYRTGGVSSTDTQYF
TRBJ2-2,-,13,-,TRBV12-3/TRBV12-4,TGTGCCAGCAGTTTTATTTTCGCCGGGGAGCTGTTTTTT,CASSFIFAGELFF
TRBJ2-1,-,15,-,TRBV7-6,TGTGCCAGCAGCTTAGGGGGGAGCCGCGACAATGAGCAGTTCTTC,CASSLGGSRDNEQFF
TRBJ2-1,-,17,few,TRBV2,TGTGCCAGCTTCGGAGGGCACCAGGGCACAGACTACAATGAGCAGTTCTTC,CASFGGHQGTDYNEQFF
TRBJ2-1,-,18,few,TRBV4-1,TGCGCCAGCAGCCAAGATGTCTCGACGGCCCTGCGGTGTAATGAGCAGTTCTTC,CASSQDVSTALRCNEQFF
TRBJ2-7,TRBD2,13,many,TRBV25-1,TGTGCCAGCGGTCCGGCGGGAGTCCTCGAGCAGTACTTC,CASGPAGVLEQYF
TRBJ1-1,TRBD1,15,-,TRBV6-6,TGTGCCAGCACCCGGGACAGGGGAGAAGACACTGAAGCTTTCTTT,CASTRDRGEDTEAFF
TRBJ2-3,-,16,-,TRBV3-1,TGTGCCAGCAGCCAAGGAGTCGGATCGCTCGCAGATACGCAGTATTTT,CASSQGVGSLADTQYF
TRBJ2-2,-,14,-,TRBV6-5,TGTGCCAGCAGCCCACAACCAGGGACCGGGGAGCTGTTTTTT,CASSPQPGTGELFF
TRBJ1-2,-,14,few,TRBV18,TGTGCCAGCTCTCAGACAGAAGCTAACTATGGCTACACCTTC,CASSQTEANYGYTF
TRBJ2-1,-,15,many,TRBV7-3,TGTGCCAGCAGCTTAACGGGGGGCTCCTACAATGAGCAGTTCTTC,CASSLTGGSYNEQFF
TRBJ2-7,TRBD1,12,many,TRBV29-1,TGCAGCGGAACCAGGGGGAACTACGAGCAGTACTTC,CSGTRGNYEQYF
TRBJ1-2,-,11,many,TRBV20-1,TGCAGTGCTAGGACAGACTATGGCTACACCTTC,CSARTDYGYTF
TRBJ2-1,TRBD1,15,many,TRBV6-5,TGTGCCAGCAGTACTACCGGGACAGGTGCCAGGGAGCAGTTCTTC,CASSTTGTGAREQFF
TRBJ2-5,TRBD2,19,-,TRBV11-2,TGTGCCAGCAGCTTACGGGTGCGTGTCGGGAGGGCCTCTCGGGAGACCCAGTACTTC,CASSLRVRVGRASRETQYF
TRBJ2-2,-,14,-,TRBV29-1,TGCAGCGTAGCACCGGGATTCTACACCGGGGAGCTGTTTTTT,CSVAPGFYTGELFF
TRBJ2-7,TRBD1,17,-,TRBV11-2,TGTGCCAGCAGCTTATCGGACTTGGGACAGGGGGGCCACGAGCAGTACTTC,CASSLSDLGQGGHEQYF
TRBJ1-1,TRBD1,14,-,TRBV12-3/TRBV12-4,TGTGCCAGCAGGATGACAGGGAGGAACACTGAAGCTTTCTTT,CASRMTGRNTEAFF
TRBJ2-1,TRBD1,15,-,TRBV5-1,TGCGCCAGCCGACTGACGGGACAGGTCCTCAATGAGCAGTTCTTC,CASRLTGQVLNEQFF
TRBJ1-5,-,14,-,TRBV5-5,TGTGCCAGCAGCTTGGAGGGAGGCGGTCAGCCCCAGCATTTT,CASSLEGGGQPQHF
TRBJ1-2,-,14,few,TRBV3-1,TGTGCCAGCAGCCAGACCGGGTCTCTCTATGGCTACACCTTC,CASSQTGSLYGYTF
TRBJ1-1,-,14,-,TRBV25-1,TGTGCCAGCAGTACCCAACAGGGCCCCCCTGAAGCTTTCTTT,CASSTQQGPPEAFF
TRBJ2-7,-,11,many,TRBV28,TGTGCCAGCAGTTTTAGGGGCGAGCAGTACTTC,CASSFRGEQYF
TRBJ2-7,-,13,many,TRBV6-5,TGTGCCAGCAGGAAGCTCGGGTCCTACGAGCAGTACTTC,CASRKLGSYEQYF
TRBJ2-7,-,14,many,TRBV6-1,TGTGCCAGCAGTGCCGTGGGTGTCAGCTACGAGCAGTACTTC,CASSAVGVSYEQYF
TRBJ2-5,-,12,-,TRBV20-1,TGCAGTGCTAGTGGGGGCTCGAAGACCCAGTACTTC,CSASGGSKTQYF
TRBJ2-7,-,11,-,TRBV20-1,TGCAGCGGGGACATAGCCTACGAGCAGTACTTC,CSGDIAYEQYF
TRBJ2-1,-,14,few,TRBV12-3/TRBV12-4,TGTGCCAGCTCATGGGGCCTGCAGTGCGGTGAGCAGTTCTTC,CASSWGLQCGEQFF